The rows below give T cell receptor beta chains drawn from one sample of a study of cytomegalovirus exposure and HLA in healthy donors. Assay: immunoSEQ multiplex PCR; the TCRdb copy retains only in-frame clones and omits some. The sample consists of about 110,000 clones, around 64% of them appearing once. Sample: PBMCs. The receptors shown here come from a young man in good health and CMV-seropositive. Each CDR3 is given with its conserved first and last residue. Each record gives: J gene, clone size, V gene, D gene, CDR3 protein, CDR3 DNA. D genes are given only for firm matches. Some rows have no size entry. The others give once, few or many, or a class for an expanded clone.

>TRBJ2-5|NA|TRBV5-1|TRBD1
CASSSSRPGTGFRETQYF
TGCGCCAGCAGCTCCTCCCGCCCCGGGACAGGGTTTAGAGAGACCCAGTACTTC
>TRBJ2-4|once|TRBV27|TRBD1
CASSKTITTGTTSLAKNIQYF
TGTGCCAGCAGTAAAACTATCACGACAGGGACCACGAGTCTAGCCAAAAACATTCAGTACTTC
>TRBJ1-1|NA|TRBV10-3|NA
CAISAILNTEAFF
TGTGCCATCAGTGCCATTTTGAACACTGAAGCTTTCTTT
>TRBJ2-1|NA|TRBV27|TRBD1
CASSFRGTGYNEQFF
TGTGCCAGCAGTTTTAGGGGGACAGGGTACAATGAGCAGTTCTTC
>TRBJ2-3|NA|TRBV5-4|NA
CASSYPGSGNTQYF
TGTGCCAGCAGCTATCCAGGGTCAGGCAATACGCAGTATTTT
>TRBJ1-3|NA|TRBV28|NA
CASSFPSTAPGNTIYF
TGTGCCAGCAGTTTCCCTTCCACAGCTCCTGGAAACACCATATATTTT
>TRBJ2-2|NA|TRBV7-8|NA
CASRSSAVSSGELFF
TGTGCCAGCAGATCCTCGGCGGTCTCAAGCGGGGAGCTGTTTTTT
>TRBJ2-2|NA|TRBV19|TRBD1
CASSTLDRGSFNTGELFF
TGTGCCAGTAGTACGTTAGACAGGGGGTCCTTTAACACCGGGGAGCTGTTTTTT
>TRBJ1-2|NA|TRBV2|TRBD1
CASSSKGDSSNYGYTF
TGTGCCAGCAGTTCAAAAGGGGACAGCTCAAACTATGGCTACACCTTC
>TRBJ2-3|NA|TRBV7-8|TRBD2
CASSFGLAGGNTQYF
TGTGCCAGCAGCTTCGGACTAGCGGGTGGGAATACGCAGTATTTT
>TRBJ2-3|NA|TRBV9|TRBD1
CASSVEGTGATDTQYF
TGTGCCAGCAGCGTAGAGGGGACAGGGGCCACAGATACGCAGTATTTT
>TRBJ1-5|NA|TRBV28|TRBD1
CASSLIAGTASNQPQHF
TGTGCCAGCAGTTTAATAGCCGGGACAGCGAGCAATCAGCCCCAGCATTTT
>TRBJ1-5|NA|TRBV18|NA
CASSPRLNQPQHF
TGTGCCAGCTCACCACGGCTCAATCAGCCCCAGCATTTT
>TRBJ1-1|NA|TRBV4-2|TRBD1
CASSQDRDGDTEAFF
TGTGCCAGCAGCCAGGACAGGGACGGGGACACTGAAGCTTTCTTT
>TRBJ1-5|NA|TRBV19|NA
CASSYDSHNQPQHF
TGTGCCAGTAGTTATGACAGCCACAATCAGCCCCAGCATTTT
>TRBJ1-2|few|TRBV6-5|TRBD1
CASSYGQGINYGYTF
TGTGCCAGCAGTTACGGACAGGGAATAAACTATGGCTACACCTTC
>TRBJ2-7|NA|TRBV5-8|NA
CASRGGQPYEQYF
TGTGCCAGCAGGGGGGGACAGCCCTACGAGCAGTACTTC
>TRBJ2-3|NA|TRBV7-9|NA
CASSEELGTDTQYF
TGTGCCAGCAGCGAAGAACTAGGCACAGATACGCAGTATTTT
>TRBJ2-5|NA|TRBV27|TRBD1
CASSMGQGRETQYF
TGTGCCAGCAGTATGGGACAGGGTAGGGAGACCCAGTACTTC
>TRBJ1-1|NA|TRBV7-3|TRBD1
CASAPGPGGAEAFF
TGTGCCAGCGCCCCGGGACCAGGGGGAGCTGAAGCTTTCTTT
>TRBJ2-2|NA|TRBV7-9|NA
CASSLDRNTGELFF
TGTGCCAGCAGCTTAGATCGGAACACCGGGGAGCTGTTTTTT
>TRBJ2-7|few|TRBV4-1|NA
CASSQGQDSSYEQYF
TGCGCCAGCAGCCAAGGACAGGACAGCTCCTACGAGCAGTACTTC
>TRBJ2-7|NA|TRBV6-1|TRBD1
CASSTGTGSPEQYF
TGTGCCAGCAGCACCGGGACAGGGTCGCCCGAGCAGTACTTC
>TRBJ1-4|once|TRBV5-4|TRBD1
CASSLSTGANEKLFF
TGTGCCAGCAGCTTGAGTACAGGGGCTAATGAAAAACTGTTTTTT